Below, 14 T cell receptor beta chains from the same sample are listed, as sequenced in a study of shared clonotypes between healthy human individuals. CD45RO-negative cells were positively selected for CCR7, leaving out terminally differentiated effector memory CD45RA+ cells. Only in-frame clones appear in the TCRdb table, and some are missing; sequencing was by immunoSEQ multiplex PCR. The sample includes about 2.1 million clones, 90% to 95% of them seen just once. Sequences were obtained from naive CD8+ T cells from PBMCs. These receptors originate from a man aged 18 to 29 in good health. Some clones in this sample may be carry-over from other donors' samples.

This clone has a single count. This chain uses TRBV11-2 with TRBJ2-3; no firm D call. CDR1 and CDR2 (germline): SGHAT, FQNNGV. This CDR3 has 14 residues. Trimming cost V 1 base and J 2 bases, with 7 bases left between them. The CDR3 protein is CASSLADHTDTQYF. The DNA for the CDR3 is TGTGCCAGCAGCTTAGCAGATCACACAGATACGCAGTATTTT.

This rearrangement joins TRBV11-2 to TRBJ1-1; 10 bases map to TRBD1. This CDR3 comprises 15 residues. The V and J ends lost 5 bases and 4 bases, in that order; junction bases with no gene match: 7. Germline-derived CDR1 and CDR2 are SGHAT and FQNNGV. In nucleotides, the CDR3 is TGTGCCAGCAGCATCCGAGACAGGGGGCCCACTGAAGCTTTCTTT. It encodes CASSIRDRGPTEAFF.

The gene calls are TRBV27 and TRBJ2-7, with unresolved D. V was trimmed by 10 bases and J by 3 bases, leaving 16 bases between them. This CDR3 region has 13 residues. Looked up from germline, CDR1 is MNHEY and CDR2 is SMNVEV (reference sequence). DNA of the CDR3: TGTGCCACCTCGGTTGGGGTAAGCTACGAGCAGTACTTC. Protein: CATSVGVSYEQYF.

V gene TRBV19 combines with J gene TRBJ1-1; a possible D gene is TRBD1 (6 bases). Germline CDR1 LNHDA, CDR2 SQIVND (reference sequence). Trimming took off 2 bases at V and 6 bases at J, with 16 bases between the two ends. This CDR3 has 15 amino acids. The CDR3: CASSIQYRVRAEAFF. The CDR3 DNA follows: TGTGCCAGTAGTATACAATACAGGGTTCGCGCTGAAGCTTTCTTT.

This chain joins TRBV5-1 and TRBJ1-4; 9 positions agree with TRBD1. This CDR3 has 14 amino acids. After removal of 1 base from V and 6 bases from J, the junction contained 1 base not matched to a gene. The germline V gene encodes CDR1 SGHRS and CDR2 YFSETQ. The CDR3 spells CASSLWTGDEKLFF. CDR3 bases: TGCGCCAGCAGCTTGTGGACAGGGGATGAAAAACTGTTTTTT. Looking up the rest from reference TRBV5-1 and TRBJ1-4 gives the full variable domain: KAGVTQTPRYLIKTRGQQVTLSCSPISGHRSVSWYQQTPGQGLQFLFEYFSETQRNKGNFPGRFSGRQFSNSRSEMNVSTLELGDSALYLCASSLWTGDEKLFFGSGTQLSVL.

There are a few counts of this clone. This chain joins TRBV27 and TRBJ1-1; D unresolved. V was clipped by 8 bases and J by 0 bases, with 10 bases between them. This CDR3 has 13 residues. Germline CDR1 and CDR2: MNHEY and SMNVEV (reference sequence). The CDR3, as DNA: TGTGCCAGCCGGCCACAGATGAACACTGAAGCTTTCTTT. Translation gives CASRPQMNTEAFF.

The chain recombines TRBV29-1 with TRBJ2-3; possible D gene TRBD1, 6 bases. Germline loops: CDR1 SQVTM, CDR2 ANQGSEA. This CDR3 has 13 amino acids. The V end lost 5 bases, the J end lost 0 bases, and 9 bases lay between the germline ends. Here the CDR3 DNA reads TGCAGCGTTTGGGACACCAGCACAGATACGCAGTATTTT. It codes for CSVWDTSTDTQYF.

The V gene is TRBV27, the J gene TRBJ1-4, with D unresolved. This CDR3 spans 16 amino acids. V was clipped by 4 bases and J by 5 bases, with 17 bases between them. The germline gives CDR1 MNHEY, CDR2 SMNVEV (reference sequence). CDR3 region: CASSYARRTGNEKLFF. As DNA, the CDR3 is TGTGCCAGCAGTTACGCTCGTCGGACGGGGAATGAAAAACTGTTTTTT.

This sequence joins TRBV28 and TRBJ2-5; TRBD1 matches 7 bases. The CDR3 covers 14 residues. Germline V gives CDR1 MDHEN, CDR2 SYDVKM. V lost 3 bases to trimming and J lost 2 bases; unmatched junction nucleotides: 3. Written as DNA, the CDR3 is TGTGCCAGCAGTTTTGGCAGGGGGCAAGAGACCCAGTACTTC. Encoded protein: CASSFGRGQETQYF.

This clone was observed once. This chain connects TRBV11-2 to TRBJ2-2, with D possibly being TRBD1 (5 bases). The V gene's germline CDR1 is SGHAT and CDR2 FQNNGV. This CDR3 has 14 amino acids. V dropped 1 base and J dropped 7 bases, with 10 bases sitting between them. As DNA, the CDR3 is TGTGCCAGCAGCTTAGGGGCAGGGATCGGGGAGCTGTTTTTT. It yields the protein CASSLGAGIGELFF.

The DNA of the CDR3 is TGTGCCAGCAGCTTGATCCGGACTGGCACCGGGGAGCTGTTTTTT. Translated: CASSLIRTGTGELFF. V is TRBV5-6 and J is TRBJ2-2, with D possibly matching TRBD2 (5 bases). The ends were cut back, 1 base at V and 4 bases at J, with 11 bases in the middle. Germline loops: CDR1 SGHDT, CDR2 YYEEEE. The CDR3 loop spans 15 amino acids.

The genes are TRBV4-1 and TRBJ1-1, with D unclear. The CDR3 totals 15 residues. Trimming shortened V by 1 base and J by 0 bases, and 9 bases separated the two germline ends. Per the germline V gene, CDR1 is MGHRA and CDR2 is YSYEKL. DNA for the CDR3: TGCGCCAGCAGCCAAGTTACAGCAATGAACACTGAAGCTTTCTTT. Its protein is CASSQVTAMNTEAFF.

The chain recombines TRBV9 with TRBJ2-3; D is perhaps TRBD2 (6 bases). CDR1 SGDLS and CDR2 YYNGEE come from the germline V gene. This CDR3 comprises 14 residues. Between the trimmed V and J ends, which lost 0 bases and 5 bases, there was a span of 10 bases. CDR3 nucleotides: TGTGCCAGCAGCGTAGGCTTGGGGGGAGATACGCAGTATTTT. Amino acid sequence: CASSVGLGGDTQYF.

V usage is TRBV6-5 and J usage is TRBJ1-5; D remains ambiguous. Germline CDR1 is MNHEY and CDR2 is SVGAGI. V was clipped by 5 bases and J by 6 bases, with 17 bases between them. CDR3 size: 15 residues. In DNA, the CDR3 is TGTGCCAGCAGTCCAACGCGGGGAGGCGGTCAGCCCCAGCATTTT. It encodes CASSPTRGGGQPQHF.